Reported below is one T cell receptor (beta chain). This specimen belongs to a study of blood T cell repertoires in COVID-19. Across the study: COVID-19 samples collected from the United States, Italy and Spain covered acute and convalescent phases.

Authors' methods: Reference gene primer amplification yielded estimated nucleated cell counts. Method: immunoSEQ multiplex PCR; TCRdb's copy keeps in-frame clones and lacks some. V, J and clone size are those of that table, while D and trimming were read from the DNA. Found here are almost 200,000 clones, 85% of them singletons; the top ten hold roughly 0.91%. V was cut by 2 bases and J by 4 bases, with 8 bases left in between. The CDR3 has 13 amino acids. Germline V gene data show CDR1 as PRHDT and CDR2 as FYEKMQ (reference sequence). V usage is TRBV13 and J usage is TRBJ1-2, with D unresolved. The origin of this receptor is a man aged 60 to 69 with COVID-19, enrolled during active disease. Sequencing was carried out using peripheral blood. The CDR3 DNA reads TGTGCCAGCAGCTTATACAGATCCTATGGCTACACCTTC. It translates to CASSLYRSYGYTF.